This TCR beta chain was recorded in a study of T cell responses to AZD1222 COVID-19 vaccine. This clone was seen once. Its antigen remains unidentified. Study conclusions and caveats: Most donors were white British, females outnumbered males, and clonal diversity was possibly underestimated. Spike-specific TCR breadth and depth went up after people got two AZD1222 doses.

Unmatched junction bases numbered 2, after V lost 4 bases and J lost 4 bases. Germline V lookup: CDR1 KGHSH, CDR2 LQKENI. The CDR3 has 14 amino acids. Sequencing used immunoSEQ multiplex PCR; TCRdb keeps in-frame clones, though not all of them. The repertoire consists of 90,000 to 120,000 clones, with more than 75% occurring once and the leading ten covering approximately 3.3%. The sample here was peripheral blood, taken on day 0 of AZD1222 vaccination. J is TRBJ1-1 and V is TRBV18, with 11 bases fitting TRBD1. This clonotype was obtained from an adult in good health. The CDR3 region is CASSRGTGGTEAFF. CDR3 in DNA: TGTGCCAGCTCACGCGGGACAGGGGGCACTGAAGCTTTCTTT.